Each of the 17 T cell receptor beta chains below was sequenced from the same sample in a study of blood T cell repertoires in COVID-19. TCRdb's table, derived via immunoSEQ multiplex PCR, lists solely in-frame clones and lacks some. The sample lists more than 50,000 clones, about 88% occurring once. The sample consisted of peripheral blood. These receptors came from a man in his 60s with active COVID-19.

This clone was seen just once. The chain uses TRBV12-5 and TRBJ2-5; TRBD2 agrees at 13 bases. CDR3 length equals 17 residues. J was trimmed by 0 bases and V by 1 base; bases with no gene match: 2. Germline lookup yields CDR1 LGHNT and CDR2 FRNRAP. The CDR3 DNA reads TGTGCTAGTGGTTTGGACGGGACTAGCGGGGACCAAGAGACCCAGTACTTC. The encoded protein is CASGLDGTSGDQETQYF. Filled out from reference TRBV12-5 and TRBJ2-5, the complete variable domain reads DARVTQTPRHKVTEMGQEVTMRCQPILGHNTVFWYRQTMMQGLELLAYFRNRAPLDDSGMPKDRFSAEMPDATLATLKIQPSEPRDSAVYFCASGLDGTSGDQETQYFGPGTRLLVL.

The J gene is TRBJ2-1, the V gene TRBV3-1 (or the pseudogene TRBV3-2), with 9 bases lining up with TRBD1. Germline V gives CDR1 LGHDT, CDR2 YNNKEL (reference sequence). The CDR3 spans 17 residues. The V and J ends lost 0 bases and 5 bases, in that order; junction bases with no gene match: 8. The chain's CDR3 is CASSQDRGTGSHNEQFF. For the CDR3, the DNA is TGTGCCAGCAGCCAAGATAGGGGGACAGGGTCCCACAATGAGCAGTTCTTC.

In DNA form, the CDR3 reads TGTGCCAGCTCTCCTGGACAGGGGCCGCGCTACGAGCAGTACTTC. As protein: CASSPGQGPRYEQYF. The chain uses TRBV18 and TRBJ2-7; TRBD1 agrees at 9 bases. This CDR3 is 15 amino acids long. Germline V gene data show CDR1 as KGHSH and CDR2 as LQKENI. Trimming at V came to 6 bases and at J to 3 bases, leaving 9 bases not matched to a gene.

The chain joins TRBV28 to TRBJ2-1; TRBD2 agrees at 10 bases. The CDR3 runs to 16 residues. CDR1 and CDR2 (germline): MDHEN, SYDVKM. Losses at the gene ends were 0 bases for V and 6 bases for J; bases not matched to a gene: 5. The CDR3 spells CASSLWGTSEINEQFF. DNA for the CDR3: TGTGCCAGCAGTTTATGGGGGACTAGCGAGATCAATGAGCAGTTCTTC.

This rearrangement joins TRBV6-1 to TRBJ2-2, with TRBD2 matching over 7 bases. J was trimmed by 4 bases and V by 2 bases; bases with no gene match: 7. The CDR3 contains 16 residues. Germline CDR1 reads MNHNS; CDR2 reads SASEGT. The CDR3 loop reads CASSERGRGGTGELFF. Written as DNA, the CDR3 is TGTGCCAGCAGTGAACGTGGCCGCGGGGGCACCGGGGAGCTGTTTTTT.

The chain combines TRBV6-6 with TRBJ2-1, with D uncertain. The germline V gene encodes CDR1 MNHNY and CDR2 SVGAGI (reference sequence). The ends were cut back, 4 bases at V and 11 bases at J, with 12 bases in the middle. This CDR3 contains 12 residues. The CDR3 sequence is CASSSPDWQQFF. CDR3 DNA sequence: TGTGCCAGCAGTTCCCCCGACTGGCAGCAGTTCTTC.

The gene calls are TRBV24-1 and TRBJ2-5; TRBD2 matches at 7 bases. Germline values: CDR1 KGHDR, CDR2 SFDVKD. The CDR3 consists of 13 residues. J gave up 5 bases and V 5 bases, and 4 bases lay outside the gene matches. CDR3 in DNA: TGTGCCACCAGTGGTAGCGGGCGCGAGACCCAGTACTTC. It yields the protein CATSGSGRETQYF.

The chain combines TRBV28 with TRBJ1-5, with TRBD1 identical over 9 bases. V shed 4 bases, J shed 6 bases, and the junction held 7 bases outside the gene matches. The length of the CDR3 is 15 residues. Germline CDR1 is MDHEN and CDR2 is SYDVKM. CDR3 region: CASSSLDRGIQPQHF. In DNA, the CDR3 is TGTGCCAGCAGTTCCCTTGACAGGGGGATTCAGCCCCAGCATTTT.

This rearrangement joins TRBV11-2 to TRBJ1-1, with D perhaps TRBD1 (5 bases). Trimming pared 0 bases from V and 12 bases from J, leaving 14 bases between. Per the germline V gene, CDR1 is SGHAT and CDR2 is FQNNGV. The CDR3 has 13 amino acids. In DNA form, the CDR3 reads TGTGCCAGCAGCTTAGAGCCGGGCGGGGCCACTTTCTTT. Translation gives CASSLEPGGATFF.

This clone turned up a few times. The chain combines TRBV3-1 (or the pseudogene TRBV3-2) with TRBJ2-7; D remains ambiguous. The germline V gene encodes CDR1 LGHDT and CDR2 YNNKEL (reference sequence). The CDR3 consists of 13 residues. The V end lost 1 base, the J end lost 5 bases, and 9 bases lay between the germline ends. CDR3: CASSQVGRNEQYF. Written as DNA, the CDR3 is TGTGCCAGCAGCCAAGTGGGCCGTAACGAGCAGTACTTC.

DNA of the CDR3: TGTGCCAGCAGAGAGGGACACCTAGAAGCTTTCTTT. The encoded protein is CASREGHLEAFF. V is TRBV28 and J is TRBJ1-1, with D possibly being TRBD1 (6 bases). The CDR3 has 12 amino acids. The V gene lost 6 bases and the J gene lost 8 bases, with 13 bases spanning the gap. Germline V gives CDR1 MDHEN, CDR2 SYDVKM. Based on the CDR3 plus reference TRBV28 and TRBJ1-1, the full variable domain is DVKVTQSSRYLVKRTGEKVFLECVQDMDHENMFWYRQDPGLGLRLIYFSYDVKMKEKGDIPEGYSVSREKKERFSLILESASTNQTSMYLCASREGHLEAFFGQGTRLTVV.

V gene TRBV27 combines with J gene TRBJ2-3, with D possibly matching TRBD1 (6 bases). This CDR3 region has 14 residues. Trimming cost V 10 bases and J 0 bases, with 14 bases left between them. From germline, CDR1 is MNHEY and CDR2 SMNVEV (reference sequence). This CDR3 is CATTGTSSTDTQYF. The CDR3 bases are TGTGCCACCACCGGGACATCAAGCACAGATACGCAGTATTTT.

The chain is built from TRBV24-1 and TRBJ2-6; TRBD1 matches 7 bases. The germline V gene has CDR1 KGHDR and CDR2 SFDVKD. There are 17 residues in the CDR3. Losses at the gene ends were 4 bases for V and 0 bases for J; bases not matched to a gene: 5. The CDR3 spells CATSEWDRSSGANVLTF. The CDR3 DNA follows: TGTGCCACCAGTGAGTGGGACAGAAGCTCTGGGGCCAACGTCCTGACTTTC.

In its sample, this clone was seen once. The genes are TRBV11-2 and TRBJ2-7; 10 positions match TRBD1. Germline loops: CDR1 SGHAT, CDR2 FQNNGV. This CDR3 contains 14 residues. V trimming: 5 bases; J trimming: 0 bases; junction bases outside the gene matches: 1. The CDR3 DNA is TGTGCCAGCAGCCGGACAGGGGGCTCCTACGAGCAGTACTTC. It specifies CASSRTGGSYEQYF.

V and J are TRBV7-2 and TRBJ2-5; D gene unclear. The germline V gene has CDR1 SGHTA and CDR2 FQGNSA. This CDR3 spans 13 amino acids. The germline V and J ends were trimmed by 3 bases and 4 bases, with 9 bases remaining between them. The CDR3 region has the DNA TGTGCCAGCAGCTTGAGCCTTGGAGAGACCCAGTACTTC. Translating gives CASSLSLGETQYF.

The count of this clone is one. The chain carries TRBV6-5 and TRBJ1-4; unclear D gene. Germline V lookup: CDR1 MNHEY, CDR2 SVGAGI. The CDR3 sequence is 14 residues long. Trimming stripped 0 bases from V and 8 bases from J, with 10 bases between. In nucleotides, the CDR3 is TGTGCCAGCAGTTACTCCACCCGCCAGGAAAAACTGTTTTTT. Protein product: CASSYSTRQEKLFF.

The chain joins TRBV5-8 to TRBJ1-3; the match to TRBD1 covers 8 bases. Germline loops: CDR1 SGHTS, CDR2 YDEGEE. V trimming: 2 bases; J trimming: 0 bases; junction bases outside the gene matches: 1. The CDR3 is made up of 15 amino acids. The CDR3 sequence: CASSFTGGSGNTIYF. The CDR3 nucleotides are TGTGCCAGCAGCTTTACAGGGGGCTCTGGAAACACCATATATTTT.